This TCR beta chain is from a study of CD8+CD57+ T cells in acquired aplastic anemia. Study-level background: CD4+ cells from healthy donors averaged approximately 9.8 million reads.

CDR3 and TCR beta VDJ profiling relied on genomic DNA as the template. Each CDR3 protein gets one entry after TCRdb re-called the reads with MiXCR. Among about 210,000 distinct CDR3 sequences, over 60% were seen once, and the ten largest hold less than 30%. This clonotype has a count of ten or more. The TCR comes from a human donor in good health. The sequenced sample was sorted CD4+, CD8+, or CD8+CD57+ T cells (not recorded which) from PBMCs.

In DNA, the CDR3 is TGTGCCAGCTCACCAGTTGCGGGAGGGACGTACGAGCAGTACTTC. Translated: CASSPVAGGTYEQYF. The genes are TRBV18 and TRBJ2-7; 9 bases line up with TRBD2. This CDR3 has 15 amino acids. V gave up 2 bases and J gave up 4 bases; unmatched junction bases: 6. From germline, CDR1 is KGHSH and CDR2 LQKENI.